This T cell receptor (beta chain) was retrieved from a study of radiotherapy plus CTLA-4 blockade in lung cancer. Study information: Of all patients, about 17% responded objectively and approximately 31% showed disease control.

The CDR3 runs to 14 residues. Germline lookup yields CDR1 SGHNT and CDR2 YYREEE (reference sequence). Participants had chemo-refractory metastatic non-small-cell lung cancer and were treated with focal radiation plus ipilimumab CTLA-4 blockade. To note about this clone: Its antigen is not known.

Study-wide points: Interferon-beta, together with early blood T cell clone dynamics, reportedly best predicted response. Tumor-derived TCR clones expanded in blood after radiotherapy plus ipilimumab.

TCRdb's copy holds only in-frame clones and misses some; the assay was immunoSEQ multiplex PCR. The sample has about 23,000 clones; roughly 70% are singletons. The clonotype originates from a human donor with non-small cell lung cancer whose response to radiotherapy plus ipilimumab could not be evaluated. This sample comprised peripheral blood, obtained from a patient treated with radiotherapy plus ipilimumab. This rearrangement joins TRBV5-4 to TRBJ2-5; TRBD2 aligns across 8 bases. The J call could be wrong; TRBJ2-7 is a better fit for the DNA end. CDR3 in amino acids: CASSRGGPGYEQYF. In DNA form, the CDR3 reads TGTGCCAGCAGCCGGGGGGGACCTGGTTACGAGCAGTACTTC.